What follows is one T cell receptor (beta chain) and its context. What it binds is unknown. Germline loops: CDR1 MNHEY, CDR2 SVGAGI. Trimming stripped 5 bases from V and 5 bases from J, with 12 bases between. This CDR3 is 13 amino acids long. The data are from a study of T cell responses to AZD1222 COVID-19 vaccine. Study in general: Pooling of second doses given at about 4 or about 12 weeks was done. The study, taken as a whole, reports: Donors were mostly white British, more females; clonal diversity possibly underestimated.

TCRdb keeps only in-frame clones here, not all; method: immunoSEQ multiplex PCR. The sample records about 100,000 clones, about 82% being singletons. This TCR derives from an adult in good health. V and J are TRBV6-5 and TRBJ1-2, with D perhaps matching TRBD1 (5 bases). Sample: peripheral blood, taken on day 0 of AZD1222 vaccination. In DNA form, the CDR3 reads TGTGCCAGCAGTCCGGGACGGGCTTATGGCTACACCTTC. Translation gives CASSPGRAYGYTF.